The 10 T cell receptor beta chains presented below share a single source sample, sequenced in a study of blood T cell repertoires in COVID-19. Measured with immunoSEQ multiplex PCR; TCRdb has only the in-frame clones, and not every one. Among some 180,000 clones listed, approximately 84% were seen once. Specimen: peripheral blood. These receptors originate from a woman of 80 years or more with COVID-19, enrolled during active disease.

This chain uses TRBV27 with TRBJ2-1; D might be TRBD2 (6 bases). Trimming took 6 bases from V and 12 from J, leaving 15 bases between them. The CDR3 spans 12 residues. Germline CDR1 MNHEY, CDR2 SMNVEV (reference sequence). As DNA, the CDR3 is TGTGCCAGCAGCTGGGGCGGGGTTGGGCAGTTCTTC. As protein: CASSWGGVGQFF.

The genes are TRBV24-1 and TRBJ2-7, with TRBD1 identical over 9 bases. Germline V CDR1 and CDR2: KGHDR, SFDVKD. The V and J ends lost 7 bases and 2 bases, in that order; junction bases with no gene match: 5. The CDR3 extends over 14 amino acids. Here the CDR3 reads CATSLGQGTYEQYF. The DNA for the CDR3 is TGTGCCACCAGCCTGGGACAGGGAACCTACGAGCAGTACTTC.

The J gene is TRBJ1-1, the V gene TRBV5-1; 7 positions match TRBD1. Germline V gene lookup returns CDR1 SGHRS and CDR2 YFSETQ. Losses at the gene ends were 0 bases for V and 5 bases for J; bases not matched to a gene: 4. The CDR3 consists of 14 residues. For the CDR3, the DNA is TGCGCCAGCAGCTTGGGACAGGGCGGGACTGAAGCTTTCTTT. It is translated as CASSLGQGGTEAFF.

This clone has just one count. V usage is TRBV2 and J usage is TRBJ1-4; TRBD1 might be the D (6 bases). This CDR3 is 15 amino acids long. Germline CDR1 SNHLY, CDR2 FYNNEI. Trimming stripped 6 bases from V and 5 bases from J, with 16 bases between. CDR3 sequence reads: CASRPTGIGNEKLFF. In DNA, the CDR3 is TGTGCCAGCAGACCAACAGGGATAGGGAATGAAAAACTGTTTTTT.

CDR3 bases: TGCGCCAGCAGCCAAGGTTCGGGACTAGTCTACAATGAGCAGTTCTTC. Its protein is CASSQGSGLVYNEQFF. The chain is built from TRBV4-1 and TRBJ2-1, with 8 bases matching TRBD2. After removal of 1 base from V and 3 bases from J, the junction contained 5 bases not matched to a gene. Germline V gene sequence: CDR1 MGHRA, CDR2 YSYEKL. The CDR3 runs 16 residues.

This chain joins TRBV19 and TRBJ1-1; a weak D match, TRBD1 (5 bases). This CDR3 spans 14 amino acids. Trimming removed 5 bases at V and 4 bases at J, with 14 bases between. Per germline, CDR1 LNHDA and CDR2 SQIVND (reference sequence). The chain's CDR3 is CASSDIRAGTEAFF. CDR3 DNA sequence: TGTGCCAGTAGTGATATCAGGGCTGGCACTGAAGCTTTCTTT.

This clone was counted between two and nine times. The chain employs TRBV14 and TRBJ1-1; D perhaps matches TRBD1 (5 bases). In germline, CDR1 is SGHDN, CDR2 FVKESK. The CDR3 has 16 amino acids. V was shortened by 0 bases and J by 1 base, with 12 bases between the two germline ends. CDR3 DNA sequence: TGTGCCAGCAGCCAAGACCTCGGGGGACCGAACACTGAAGCTTTCTTT. Protein sequence: CASSQDLGGPNTEAFF.

The chain is built from TRBV18 and TRBJ1-6, with TRBD1 matching over 8 bases. Germline V gives CDR1 KGHSH, CDR2 LQKENI. This CDR3 is 15 amino acids long. Trimming took 4 bases from V and 10 from J; bases not matched to a gene: 9. CDR3 protein: CASSQGTGMRSPLHF. CDR3 bases: TGTGCCAGCTCACAAGGGACAGGAATGCGGTCACCCCTCCACTTT.

This clone has more than one count but fewer than ten. This chain joins TRBV7-9 and TRBJ1-4; the D gene is possibly TRBD1 (6 bases). Germline-derived CDR1 and CDR2 are SEHNR and FQNEAQ (reference sequence). V was clipped by 5 bases and J by 4 bases, with 14 bases between them. The CDR3 is 15 amino acids. Here the CDR3 reads CASSTNRVLNEKLFF. In DNA, the CDR3 is TGTGCCAGCAGCACCAACAGGGTGCTTAATGAAAAACTGTTTTTT.

This chain joins TRBV7-3 and TRBJ2-7, with 14 nucleotides matching TRBD2. Germline V gives CDR1 SGHTA, CDR2 FQGTGA. The ends lost 0 bases at V and 1 base at J; junction bases unmatched: 2. This CDR3 has 17 residues. Here the CDR3 DNA reads TGTGCCAGCAGCTTAACCGGACTAGCGGGGGGTTCCTACGAGCAGTACTTC. This encodes CASSLTGLAGGSYEQYF.